This TCR beta chain appears in the sequencing data of a study of blood T cell repertoires in COVID-19. Here immunoSEQ multiplex PCR was the method, and the copy in TCRdb shows in-frame clones only, minus some. The sample records around 160,000 clones, over 90% being singletons. The sample taken for sequencing was peripheral blood. The sequence was collected from a woman between 55 and 75 years old with COVID-19, enrolled during active disease.

This CDR3 reads CASSLQGGDEKLFF. CDR3 nucleotides: TGTGCCAGCAGCCTACAGGGAGGGGATGAAAAACTGTTTTTT. The V gene is TRBV7-2, the J gene TRBJ1-4; a possible D gene is TRBD1 (6 bases). Trimming cost V 5 bases and J 6 bases, with 13 bases left between them. Germline CDR1 is SGHTA and CDR2 is FQGNSA. There are 14 residues in the CDR3.